This TCR beta chain was documented in a study of blood T cell repertoires in COVID-19. In the study overall: Spain, Italy and the United States supplied samples that represented acute and convalescent COVID-19.

The repertoire was sequenced with immunoSEQ multiplex PCR; TCRdb's copy has only in-frame clones and lacks some. The sample shows about 170,000 clones, roughly 88% of them seen only once. Trimming left V 0 bases short and J 0 bases short, with 24 bases between. The CDR3 is made up of 22 amino acids. Germline values: CDR1 LGHNA, CDR2 YSLEER. This rearrangement joins TRBV4-3 to TRBJ2-6; possible D gene TRBD1, 7 bases. The clonotype originates from a man between 18 and 35 years old with COVID-19, enrolled during active disease. Sequenced material: peripheral blood. The CDR3 loop is CASSQDKLGRDSLFSGANVLTF. DNA of the CDR3: TGCGCCAGCAGCCAAGATAAGTTAGGGCGGGACAGCCTCTTCTCTGGGGCCAACGTCCTGACTTTC.